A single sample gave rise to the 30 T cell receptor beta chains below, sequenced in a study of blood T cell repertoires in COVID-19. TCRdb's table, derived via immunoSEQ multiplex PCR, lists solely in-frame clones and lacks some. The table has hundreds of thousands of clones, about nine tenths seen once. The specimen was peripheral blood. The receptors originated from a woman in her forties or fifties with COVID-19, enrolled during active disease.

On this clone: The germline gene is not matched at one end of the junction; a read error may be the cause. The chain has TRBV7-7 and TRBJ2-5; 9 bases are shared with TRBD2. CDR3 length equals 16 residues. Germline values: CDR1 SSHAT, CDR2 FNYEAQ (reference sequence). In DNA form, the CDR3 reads TGTGCTAGCAGCTCCGGTCCCCTAGCGGGGAAAGAGACCCAGTACTTC. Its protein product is CASSSGPLAGKETQYF.

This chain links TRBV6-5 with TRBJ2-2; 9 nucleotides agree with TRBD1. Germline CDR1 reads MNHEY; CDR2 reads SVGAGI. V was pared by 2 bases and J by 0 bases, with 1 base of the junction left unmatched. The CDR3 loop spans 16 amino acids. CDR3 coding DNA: TGTGCCAGCAGTTACAGGACAGGGGCGAACACCGGGGAGCTGTTTTTT. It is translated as CASSYRTGANTGELFF.

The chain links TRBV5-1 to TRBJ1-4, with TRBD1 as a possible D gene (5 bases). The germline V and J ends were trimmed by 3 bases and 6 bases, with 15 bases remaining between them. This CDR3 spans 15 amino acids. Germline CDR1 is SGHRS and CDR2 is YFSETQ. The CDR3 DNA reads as TGCGCCAGCAGCTCCTCCGGGGGGTCATATGAAAAACTGTTTTTT. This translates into CASSSSGGSYEKLFF. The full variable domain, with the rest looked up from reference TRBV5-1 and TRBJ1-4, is KAGVTQTPRYLIKTRGQQVTLSCSPISGHRSVSWYQQTPGQGLQFLFEYFSETQRNKGNFPGRFSGRQFSNSRSEMNVSTLELGDSALYLCASSSSGGSYEKLFFGSGTQLSVL.

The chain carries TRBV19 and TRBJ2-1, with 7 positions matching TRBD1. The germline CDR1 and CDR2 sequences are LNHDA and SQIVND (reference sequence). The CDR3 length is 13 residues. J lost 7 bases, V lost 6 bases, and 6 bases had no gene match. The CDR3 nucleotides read TGTGCCAGTAGGACACAGGGGCGTAATGAGCAGTTCTTC. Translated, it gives CASRTQGRNEQFF. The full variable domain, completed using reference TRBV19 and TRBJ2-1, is DGGITQSPKYLFRKEGQNVTLSCEQNLNHDAMYWYRQDPGQGLRLIYYSQIVNDFQKGDIAEGYSVSREKKESFPLTVTSAQKNPTAFYLCASRTQGRNEQFFGPGTRLTVL.

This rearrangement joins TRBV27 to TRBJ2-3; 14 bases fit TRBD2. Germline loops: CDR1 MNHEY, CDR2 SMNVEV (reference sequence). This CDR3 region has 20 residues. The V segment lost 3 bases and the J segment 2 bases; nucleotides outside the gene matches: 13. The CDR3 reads CASSFLTSGRAGLNTDTQYF. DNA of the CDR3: TGTGCCAGCAGTTTTTTGACTAGCGGGAGGGCCGGGCTTAACACAGATACGCAGTATTTT.

This chain's CDR3 is CASSSTSGTRSYEQYF. The CDR3 nucleotides read TGTGCCAGCAGCTCAACCTCGGGGACAAGATCCTACGAGCAGTACTTC. The rearrangement uses TRBV5-4 and TRBJ2-7; weak D call: TRBD1 (6 bases). Per germline, CDR1 SGHNT and CDR2 YYREEE (reference sequence). The CDR3 spans 16 residues. Trimming took off 3 bases at V and 1 base at J, with 17 bases between the two ends.

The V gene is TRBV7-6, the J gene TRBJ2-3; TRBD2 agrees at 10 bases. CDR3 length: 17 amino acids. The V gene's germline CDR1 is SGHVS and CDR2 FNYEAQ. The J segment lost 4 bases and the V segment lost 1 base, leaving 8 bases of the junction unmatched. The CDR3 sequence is CASSLDIPSGGSDTQYF. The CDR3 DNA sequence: TGTGCCAGCAGCTTAGATATTCCTAGCGGGGGATCAGATACGCAGTATTTT.

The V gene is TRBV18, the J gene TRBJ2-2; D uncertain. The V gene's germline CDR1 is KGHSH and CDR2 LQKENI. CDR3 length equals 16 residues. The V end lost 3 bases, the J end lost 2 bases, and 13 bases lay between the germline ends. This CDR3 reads CASSPRLSSNTGELFF. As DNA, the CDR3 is TGTGCCAGCTCACCCAGACTGTCGAGTAACACCGGGGAGCTGTTTTTT. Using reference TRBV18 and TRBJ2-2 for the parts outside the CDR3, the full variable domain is NAGVMQNPRHLVRRRGQEARLRCSPMKGHSHVYWYRQLPEEGLKFMVYLQKENIIDESGMPKERFSAEFPKEGPSILRIQQVVRGDSAAYFCASSPRLSSNTGELFFGEGSRLTVL.

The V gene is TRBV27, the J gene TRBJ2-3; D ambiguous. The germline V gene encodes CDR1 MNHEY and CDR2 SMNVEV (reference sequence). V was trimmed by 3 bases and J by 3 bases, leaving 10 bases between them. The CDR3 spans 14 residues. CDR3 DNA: TGTGCCAGCAGTTTTCGAGTTTCAACAGATACGCAGTATTTT. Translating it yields CASSFRVSTDTQYF.

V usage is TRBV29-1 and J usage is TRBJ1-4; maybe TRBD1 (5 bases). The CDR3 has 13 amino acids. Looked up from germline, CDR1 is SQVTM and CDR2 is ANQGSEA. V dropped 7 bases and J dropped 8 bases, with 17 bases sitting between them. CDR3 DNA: TGCAGCGCCCTGACAGAACCCTTGGAAAAACTGTTTTTT. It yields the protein CSALTEPLEKLFF.

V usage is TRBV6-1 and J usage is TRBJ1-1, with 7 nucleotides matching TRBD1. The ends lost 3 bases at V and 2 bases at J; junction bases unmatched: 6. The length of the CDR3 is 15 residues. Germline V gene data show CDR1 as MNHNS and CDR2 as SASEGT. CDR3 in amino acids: CASSDLYRGNTEAFF. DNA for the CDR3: TGTGCCAGCAGTGATCTCTACAGGGGAAACACTGAAGCTTTCTTT.

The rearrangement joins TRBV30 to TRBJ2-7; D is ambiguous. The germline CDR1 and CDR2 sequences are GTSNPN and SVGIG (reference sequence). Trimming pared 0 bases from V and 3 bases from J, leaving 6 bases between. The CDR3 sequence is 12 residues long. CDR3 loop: CAWSVQLYEQYF. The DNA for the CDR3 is TGTGCCTGGAGTGTACAGCTCTACGAGCAGTACTTC.

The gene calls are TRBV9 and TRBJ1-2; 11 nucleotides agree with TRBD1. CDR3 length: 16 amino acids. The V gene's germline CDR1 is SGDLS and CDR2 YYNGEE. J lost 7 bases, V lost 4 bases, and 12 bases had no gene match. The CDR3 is CASSPEVGTGGGGYTF. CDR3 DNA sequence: TGTGCCAGCAGCCCCGAGGTAGGGACAGGGGGAGGTGGCTACACCTTC.

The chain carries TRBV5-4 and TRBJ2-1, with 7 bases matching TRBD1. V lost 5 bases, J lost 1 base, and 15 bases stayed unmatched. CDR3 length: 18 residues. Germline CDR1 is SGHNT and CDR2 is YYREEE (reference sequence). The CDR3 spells CASSWGSTGYTSYNEQFF. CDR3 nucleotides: TGTGCCAGCAGTTGGGGTTCGACAGGGTACACATCCTACAATGAGCAGTTCTTC.

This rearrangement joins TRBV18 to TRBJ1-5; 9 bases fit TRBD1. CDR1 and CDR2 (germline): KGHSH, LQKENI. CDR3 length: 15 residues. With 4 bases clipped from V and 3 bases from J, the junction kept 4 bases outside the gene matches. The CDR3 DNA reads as TGTGCCAGCTCACTGGGGACAGGGAACAATCAGCCCCAGCATTTT. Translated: CASSLGTGNNQPQHF.

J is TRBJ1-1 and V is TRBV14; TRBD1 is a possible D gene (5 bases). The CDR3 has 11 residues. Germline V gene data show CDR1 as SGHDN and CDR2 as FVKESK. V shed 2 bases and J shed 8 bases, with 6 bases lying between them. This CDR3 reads CASSQKGEAFF. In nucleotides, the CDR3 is TGTGCCAGCAGCCAAAAGGGGGAAGCTTTCTTT.

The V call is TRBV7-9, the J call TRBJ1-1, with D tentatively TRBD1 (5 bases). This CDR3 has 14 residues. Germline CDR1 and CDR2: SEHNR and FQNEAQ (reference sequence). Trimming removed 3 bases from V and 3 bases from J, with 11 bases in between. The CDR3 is CASSFQKGYTEAFF. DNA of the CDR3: TGTGCCAGCAGCTTCCAGAAGGGGTACACTGAAGCTTTCTTT.

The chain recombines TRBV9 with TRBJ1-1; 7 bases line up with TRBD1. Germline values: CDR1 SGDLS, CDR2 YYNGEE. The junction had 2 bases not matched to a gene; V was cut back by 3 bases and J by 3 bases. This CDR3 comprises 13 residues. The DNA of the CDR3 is TGTGCCAGCAGCGCGACAGGGTACACTGAAGCTTTCTTT. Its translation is CASSATGYTEAFF.

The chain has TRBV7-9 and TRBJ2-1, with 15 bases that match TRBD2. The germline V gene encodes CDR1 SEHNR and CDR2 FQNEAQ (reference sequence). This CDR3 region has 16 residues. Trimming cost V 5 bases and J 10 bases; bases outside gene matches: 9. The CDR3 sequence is CASSPRTSGRAGEQFF. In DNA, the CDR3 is TGTGCCAGCAGCCCGAGGACTAGCGGGAGGGCCGGAGAGCAGTTCTTC.

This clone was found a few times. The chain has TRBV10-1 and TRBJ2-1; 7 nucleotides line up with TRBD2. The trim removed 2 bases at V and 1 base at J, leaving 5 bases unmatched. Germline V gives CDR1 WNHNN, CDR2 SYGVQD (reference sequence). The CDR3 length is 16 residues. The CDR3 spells CASSEMSGKSYNEQFF. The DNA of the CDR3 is TGCGCCAGCAGTGAGATGAGCGGGAAATCCTACAATGAGCAGTTCTTC.

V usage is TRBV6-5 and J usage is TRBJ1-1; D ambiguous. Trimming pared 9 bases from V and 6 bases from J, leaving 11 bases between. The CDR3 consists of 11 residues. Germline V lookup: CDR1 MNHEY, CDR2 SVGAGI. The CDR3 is CARKSGAEAFF. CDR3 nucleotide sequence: TGTGCCAGAAAGTCCGGGGCTGAAGCTTTCTTT.

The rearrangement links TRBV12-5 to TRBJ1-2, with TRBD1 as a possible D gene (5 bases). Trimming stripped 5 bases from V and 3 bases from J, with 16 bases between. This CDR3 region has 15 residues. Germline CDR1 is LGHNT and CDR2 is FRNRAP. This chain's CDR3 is CASGPGDSRDYGYTF. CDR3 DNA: TGTGCTAGTGGTCCGGGGGACTCCAGGGACTATGGCTACACCTTC.

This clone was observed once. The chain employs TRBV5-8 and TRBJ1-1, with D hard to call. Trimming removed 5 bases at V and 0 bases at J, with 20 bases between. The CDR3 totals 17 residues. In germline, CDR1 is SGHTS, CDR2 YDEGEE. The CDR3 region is CASSFRRIQLLNTEAFF. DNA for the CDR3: TGTGCCAGCAGTTTCCGCCGGATACAGCTCCTGAACACTGAAGCTTTCTTT. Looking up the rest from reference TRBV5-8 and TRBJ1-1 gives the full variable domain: EAGVTQSPTHLIKTRGQQATLRCSPISGHTSVYWYQQALGLGLQFLLWYDEGEERNRGNFPPRFSGRQFPNYSSELNVNALELEDSALYLCASSFRRIQLLNTEAFFGQGTRLTVV.

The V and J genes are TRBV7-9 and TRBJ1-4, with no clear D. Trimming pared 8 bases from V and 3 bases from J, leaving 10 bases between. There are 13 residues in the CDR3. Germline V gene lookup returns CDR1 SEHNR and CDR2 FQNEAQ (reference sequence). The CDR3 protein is CASSFGANEKLFF. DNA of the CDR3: TGTGCCAGCTCGTTCGGAGCTAATGAAAAACTGTTTTTT. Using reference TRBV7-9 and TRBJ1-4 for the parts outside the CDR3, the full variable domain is DTGVSQNPRHKITKRGQNVTFRCDPISEHNRLYWYRQTLGQGPEFLTYFQNEAQLEKSRLLSDRFSAERPKGSFSTLEIQRTEQGDSAMYLCASSFGANEKLFFGSGTQLSVL.

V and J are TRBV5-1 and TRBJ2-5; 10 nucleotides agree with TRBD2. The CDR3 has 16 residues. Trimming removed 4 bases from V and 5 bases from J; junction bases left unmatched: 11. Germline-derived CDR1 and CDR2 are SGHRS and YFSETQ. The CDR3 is CASSPGLAPRGETQYF. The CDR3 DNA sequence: TGCGCCAGCAGCCCGGGACTAGCGCCAAGAGGGGAGACCCAGTACTTC.

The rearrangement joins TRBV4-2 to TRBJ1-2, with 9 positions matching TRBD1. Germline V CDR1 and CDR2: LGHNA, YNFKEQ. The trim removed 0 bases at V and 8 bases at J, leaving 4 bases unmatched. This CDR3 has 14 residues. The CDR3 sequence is CASSQEQGARGYTF. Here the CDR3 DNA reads TGTGCCAGCAGCCAAGAACAGGGGGCTCGGGGCTACACCTTC.

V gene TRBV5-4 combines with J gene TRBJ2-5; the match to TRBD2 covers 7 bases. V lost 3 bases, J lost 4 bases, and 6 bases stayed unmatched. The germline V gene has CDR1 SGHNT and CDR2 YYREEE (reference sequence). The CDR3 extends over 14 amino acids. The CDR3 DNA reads TGTGCCAGCAGCTCCTTCGCGGGAGCAGAGACCCAGTACTTC. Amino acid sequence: CASSSFAGAETQYF.

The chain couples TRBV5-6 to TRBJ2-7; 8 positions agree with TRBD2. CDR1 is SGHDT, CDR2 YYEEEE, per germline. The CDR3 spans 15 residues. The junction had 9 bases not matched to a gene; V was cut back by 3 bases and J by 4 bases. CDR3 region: CASSYLGSGSYEQYF. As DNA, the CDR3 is TGTGCCAGCAGCTACCTCGGCAGCGGGAGTTACGAGCAGTACTTC.

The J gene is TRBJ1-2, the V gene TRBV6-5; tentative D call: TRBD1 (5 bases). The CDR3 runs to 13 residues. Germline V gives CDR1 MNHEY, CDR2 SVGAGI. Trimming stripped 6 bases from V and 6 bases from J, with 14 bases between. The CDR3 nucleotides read TGTGCCAGCAGGGGACTTGGGATCGATGGCTACACCTTC. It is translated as CASRGLGIDGYTF.

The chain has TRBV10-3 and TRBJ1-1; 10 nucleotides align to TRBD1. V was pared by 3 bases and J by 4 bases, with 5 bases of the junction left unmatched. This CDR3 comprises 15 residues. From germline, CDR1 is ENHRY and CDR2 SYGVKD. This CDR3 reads CAISDGTGVGTEAFF. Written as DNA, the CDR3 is TGTGCCATCAGTGATGGGACAGGGGTGGGCACTGAAGCTTTCTTT.